The 12 T cell receptor beta chains given below trace back to one sample, sequenced in a study of blood T cell repertoires in COVID-19. Measured with immunoSEQ multiplex PCR; TCRdb has only the in-frame clones, and not every one. The sample lists under 250,000 clones, around nine tenths occurring once. Sequencing used PBMCs or T cells enriched from blood (not recorded which). The receptor source for this set is a woman younger than 45 who had been exposed to COVID-19.

The V gene is TRBV24-1, the J gene TRBJ2-1, with TRBD1 matching over 9 bases. V lost 7 bases and J lost 4; bases outside the gene matches: 7. Germline loops: CDR1 KGHDR, CDR2 SFDVKD. This CDR3 is 15 amino acids long. The CDR3 reads CATSDTGGAYNEQFF. The CDR3 region has the DNA TGTGCCACCAGCGACACAGGGGGCGCTTACAATGAGCAGTTCTTC.

The V and J genes are TRBV30 and TRBJ2-3; tentative D call: TRBD1 (6 bases). V lost 3 bases to trimming and J lost 3 bases, with 13 bases between them. Germline CDR1 reads GTSNPN; CDR2 reads SVGIG (reference sequence). The CDR3 loop spans 14 amino acids. The CDR3 coding sequence is TGTGCCTGGAGAGACAGGTTGCCGACAGATACGCAGTATTTT. Encoded protein: CAWRDRLPTDTQYF.

The chain couples TRBV28 to TRBJ2-7, with TRBD1 identical over 9 bases. Germline V lookup: CDR1 MDHEN, CDR2 SYDVKM. The V gene end was trimmed by 8 bases and the J gene end by 2 bases; junction bases not matched to a gene: 4. The CDR3 runs 13 residues. In DNA form, the CDR3 reads TGTGCCAGCTCGGACAGGGGACCCTACGAGCAGTACTTC. Translation: CASSDRGPYEQYF. Combining the CDR3 with reference TRBV28 and TRBJ2-7 gives the whole variable domain DVKVTQSSRYLVKRTGEKVFLECVQDMDHENMFWYRQDPGLGLRLIYFSYDVKMKEKGDIPEGYSVSREKKERFSLILESASTNQTSMYLCASSDRGPYEQYFGPGTRLTVT.

This clone was detected once. This chain uses TRBV7-2 with TRBJ2-1; D may be TRBD1 (6 bases). The CDR3 is 13 residues long. The germline V gene encodes CDR1 SGHTA and CDR2 FQGNSA. Trimming left V 6 bases short and J 10 bases short, with 16 bases between. In nucleotides, the CDR3 is TGTGCCAGCAGGGGAGTGGGGGCCGTGGAGCAGTTCTTC. It is translated as CASRGVGAVEQFF.

The table lists this clone with a count of one. V gene TRBV6-6 combines with J gene TRBJ1-2, with D possibly being TRBD1 (5 bases). Germline V CDR1 and CDR2: MNHNY, SVGAGI (reference sequence). Trimming removed 4 bases from V and 4 bases from J, with 13 bases in between. The CDR3 totals 14 residues. The CDR3 DNA reads as TGTGCCAGCAGTTTCGGAACAGGCGCCTATGGCTACACCTTC. This translates into CASSFGTGAYGYTF.

The V and J genes are TRBV11-2 and TRBJ2-1, with TRBD2 matching over 12 bases. The CDR3 contains 17 residues. Germline V gene lookup returns CDR1 SGHAT and CDR2 FQNNGV. The V and J ends lost 5 bases and 8 bases, in that order; junction bases with no gene match: 13. The CDR3 nucleotides are TGTGCCAGCAGCCCTTCCCCACTAGCGGGAGGACGGTATGAGCAGTTCTTC. Its protein product is CASSPSPLAGGRYEQFF.

The chain is built from TRBV7-3 and TRBJ1-4; 7 bases match TRBD1. Germline CDR1 reads SGHTA; CDR2 reads FQGTGA. The CDR3 has 15 residues. Trimming took 5 bases from V and 7 from J; bases not matched to a gene: 10. CDR3 protein: CASSPTGASGEKLFF. The CDR3 DNA reads TGTGCCAGCAGCCCCACAGGGGCGTCGGGTGAAAAACTGTTTTTT.

The chain is built from TRBV20-1 and TRBJ2-5; no clear D. This CDR3 has 12 residues. V lost 3 bases, J lost 1 base, and 6 bases lay in between. Germline V CDR1 and CDR2: DFQATT, SNEGSKA (reference sequence). The CDR3 sequence is CSASGSQETQYF. CDR3 in DNA: TGCAGTGCTAGTGGCAGCCAAGAGACCCAGTACTTC.

The rearrangement uses TRBV5-1 and TRBJ2-7; 10 nucleotides line up with TRBD2. V trimming: 0 bases; J trimming: 5 bases; junction bases outside the gene matches: 20. Germline V CDR1 and CDR2: SGHRS, YFSETQ. The CDR3 is 20 amino acids. In DNA form, the CDR3 reads TGCGCCAGCAGCTTGGACGAGCGAAAAGCGGGAGGGCTCCTATTAGACGAGCAGTACTTC. This gives the protein CASSLDERKAGGLLLDEQYF. Full variable domain (remainder filled in from reference TRBV5-1 and TRBJ2-7): KAGVTQTPRYLIKTRGQQVTLSCSPISGHRSVSWYQQTPGQGLQFLFEYFSETQRNKGNFPGRFSGRQFSNSRSEMNVSTLELGDSALYLCASSLDERKAGGLLLDEQYFGPGTRLTVT.

The chain combines TRBV21-1 with TRBJ2-7; no check of the table's D call, TRBD1, against the DNA was made. TRBV21-1 constitutes a pseudogene. This CDR3 is built from 16 residues. DNA of the CDR3: TGTGCCAGCAGCGAATGGGAGGGGACAGGGAGCTACGAGCAGTACTTC. Protein sequence: CASSEWEGTGSYEQYF.

The J gene is TRBJ2-2, the V gene TRBV27; 8 positions match TRBD1. The trim removed 2 bases at V and 5 bases at J, leaving 10 bases unmatched. This CDR3 is 17 amino acids long. Germline CDR1 is MNHEY and CDR2 is SMNVEV (reference sequence). In DNA, the CDR3 is TGTGCCAGCAGTTTAGGTTGGTGGCAGGGGGCTACCGGGGAGCTGTTTTTT. It codes for CASSLGWWQGATGELFF.

The chain combines TRBV20-1 with TRBJ2-1; TRBD2 matches at 13 bases. Per the germline V gene, CDR1 is DFQATT and CDR2 is SNEGSKA (reference sequence). V was pared by 3 bases and J by 3 bases, with 5 bases of the junction left unmatched. The CDR3 contains 16 residues. CDR3 nucleotides: TGCAGTGCTAGTACTAGCGGGGGGGCAGACTACAATGAGCAGTTCTTC. This encodes CSASTSGGADYNEQFF.